These 24 T cell receptor beta chains originate from one sample sequenced in a study of T cell repertoires in cytomegalovirus infection. TCRdb reprocessed the reads via MiXCR and lists one record per CDR3 protein. The table records fewer than 700,000 distinct CDR3 sequences, 24% of them present only once. The sample was CD8+ T cells from PBMCs. These receptors were taken from a human donor in good health (CMV status not recorded). Some clones in this sample may be carry-over from other donors' samples.

This clonotype was seen just once. The junction does not match germline at one end; this may be a read error. The rearrangement joins TRBV5-5 to TRBJ2-5; 11 bases map to TRBD2. The CDR3 is 15 residues long. Looked up from germline, CDR1 is SGHKS and CDR2 is YYEKEE (reference sequence). CDR3 in amino acids: CVSSSTSGGPRAQYF. The CDR3, as DNA: TGTGTCAGCAGCTCCACTAGCGGGGGCCCTCGGGCCCAGTACTTC.

The chain joins TRBV6-2 or TRBV6-3 to TRBJ2-1; TRBD1 aligns across 9 bases. The trim removed 11 bases at V and 7 bases at J, leaving 9 bases unmatched. CDR3 length equals 13 residues. CDR1 is MNHEY and CDR2 is SVGEGT in the germline V gene. CDR3 protein: CAPHRGRRNEQFF. The CDR3 nucleotides are TGTGCCCCCCACAGGGGGCGTCGGAATGAGCAGTTCTTC.

This clonotype was counted between two and nine times. J is TRBJ2-1 and V is TRBV6-2 or TRBV6-3; TRBD2 aligns across 7 bases. The CDR3 spans 15 residues. Losses at the gene ends were 7 bases for V and 0 bases for J; bases not matched to a gene: 6. CDR1 and CDR2 (germline): MNHEY, SVGEGT. CDR3 sequence (DNA): TGTGCCAGCAAGGTCGGGGGGAACTCCTACAATGAGCAGTTCTTC. Its protein is CASKVGGNSYNEQFF.

The sample holds a few counts of this clonotype. This chain links TRBV14 with TRBJ2-4; the D gene is possibly TRBD1 (6 bases). This CDR3 region has 18 residues. Germline V CDR1 and CDR2: SGHDN, FVKESK. The germline V and J ends were trimmed by 2 bases and 0 bases, with 17 bases remaining between them. The CDR3 region is CASSQLTGFGLAKNIQYF. The CDR3 DNA sequence: TGTGCCAGCAGCCAACTGACAGGTTTCGGACTAGCCAAAAACATTCAGTACTTC.

The chain employs TRBV6-5 and TRBJ1-1; D is uncertain. Trimming took 8 bases from V and 6 from J, leaving 13 bases between them. Germline CDR1 is MNHEY and CDR2 is SVGAGI. The length of the CDR3 is 12 residues. CDR3 coding DNA: TGTGCCAGCCTCCCTCGGACTCCTGAAGCTTTCTTT. Protein sequence: CASLPRTPEAFF.

The table lists this clonotype with many counts. V is TRBV7-9 and J is TRBJ1-1; 7 nucleotides agree with TRBD1. The ends lost 5 bases at V and 8 bases at J; junction bases unmatched: 11. Germline V gene data show CDR1 as SEHNR and CDR2 as FQNEAQ (reference sequence). The CDR3 loop spans 14 amino acids. CDR3: CASSPPGDSKEAFF. DNA of the CDR3: TGTGCCAGCAGCCCCCCCGGGGACAGCAAAGAAGCTTTCTTT.

This clonotype was seen a handful of times. V and J are TRBV29-1 and TRBJ2-1, with D possibly matching TRBD2 (6 bases). The V and J ends lost 7 bases and 7 bases respectively, with 20 bases between them. The CDR3 sequence is 14 residues long. Per germline, CDR1 SQVTM and CDR2 ANQGSEA. The CDR3 loop is CSDSRDSWTNEQFF. DNA for the CDR3: TGCAGCGATTCCCGGGACTCCTGGACGAATGAGCAGTTCTTC.

This clonotype was detected only a few times. The gene calls are TRBV5-1 and TRBJ2-1, with a tentative D call TRBD1 (5 bases). This CDR3 spans 13 amino acids. Germline-derived CDR1 and CDR2 are SGHRS and YFSETQ. V lost 0 bases and J 5 bases, leaving 6 bases between the germline ends. CDR3 sequence: CASSLEGNNEQFF. The CDR3 bases are TGCGCCAGCAGCTTGGAGGGGAACAATGAGCAGTTCTTC. Looking up the rest from reference TRBV5-1 and TRBJ2-1 gives the full variable domain: KAGVTQTPRYLIKTRGQQVTLSCSPISGHRSVSWYQQTPGQGLQFLFEYFSETQRNKGNFPGRFSGRQFSNSRSEMNVSTLELGDSALYLCASSLEGNNEQFFGPGTRLTVL.

The rearrangement links TRBV4-1 to TRBJ2-2; possible D gene TRBD1, 5 bases. V was trimmed by 3 bases and J by 5 bases, leaving 16 bases between them. The CDR3 is made up of 16 amino acids. Germline V gives CDR1 MGHRA, CDR2 YSYEKL. The CDR3 nucleotides are TGCGCCAGCAGCCACAGTGACAGCCTCGGGACCGGGGAGCTGTTTTTT. It specifies CASSHSDSLGTGELFF.

About this clonotype itself: With a much larger clone just one base away, this may be a read error. CDR3 region: CASSPPWWQINNNEQFF. CDR3 nucleotides: TGTGCCAGCAGCCCACCTTGGTGGCAGATAAACAACAATGAGCAGTTCTTC. This chain connects TRBV7-1 to TRBJ2-1; D gene unclear. TRBV7-1 is marked as an open reading frame, function uncertain. The V end was cut by 5 bases, the J end by 5 bases, with 22 bases between. This CDR3 spans 17 amino acids.

V and J are TRBV5-5 and TRBJ2-7; the match to TRBD1 covers 7 bases. Trimming removed 1 base from V and 2 bases from J; junction bases left unmatched: 6. CDR1 is SGHKS and CDR2 is YYEKEE in the germline V gene (reference sequence). There are 15 residues in the CDR3. This chain's CDR3 is CASSLLLTGPYEQYF. The CDR3 DNA follows: TGTGCCAGCAGCTTGTTGTTGACAGGGCCCTACGAGCAGTACTTC.

The chain has TRBV14 and TRBJ1-1; D not resolved. V was trimmed by 1 base and J by 6 bases, leaving 18 bases between them. The CDR3 has 16 residues. The germline V gene has CDR1 SGHDN and CDR2 FVKESK. The CDR3 protein is CASSQAPWRGFPEAFF. CDR3 nucleotides: TGTGCCAGCAGCCAAGCCCCGTGGCGGGGTTTCCCTGAAGCTTTCTTT.

The V and J genes are TRBV6-6 and TRBJ2-5; no reliable D call. This CDR3 has 15 amino acids. The germline V gene has CDR1 MNHNY and CDR2 SVGAGI (reference sequence). The ends were cut back, 7 bases at V and 4 bases at J, with 19 bases in the middle. CDR3: CASIQGPVRSETQYF. The CDR3 DNA sequence: TGTGCCAGCATTCAAGGCCCCGTCCGTTCAGAGACCCAGTACTTC.

This clonotype was recorded many times. This chain joins TRBV6-2 or TRBV6-3 and TRBJ2-7; TRBD2 might be the D (7 bases). Trimming took 0 bases from V and 5 from J, leaving 17 bases between them. The germline gives CDR1 MNHEY, CDR2 SVGEGT. The CDR3 sequence is 16 residues long. The CDR3 coding sequence is TGTGCCAGCAGTTACTCAGGAGGGGGGGACCTCGACGAGCAGTACTTC. Its protein product is CASSYSGGGDLDEQYF.

This sequence joins TRBV20-1 and TRBJ2-3; TRBD1 or TRBD2 may be the D gene (5 bases each). The V end lost 0 bases, the J end lost 8 bases, and 12 bases lay between the germline ends. CDR3 length: 13 amino acids. Looked up from germline, CDR1 is DFQATT and CDR2 is SNEGSKA (reference sequence). CDR3 sequence (DNA): TGCAGTGCTAGAGACGGGGCCGATAGTACGCAGTATTTT. It is translated as CSARDGADSTQYF.

This clonotype occurred many times. V usage is TRBV7-6 and J usage is TRBJ2-1, with D unclear. The CDR3 loop spans 12 amino acids. V lost 5 bases, J lost 3 bases, and 5 bases lay in between. Germline V gene lookup returns CDR1 SGHVS and CDR2 FNYEAQ. In nucleotides, the CDR3 is TGTGCCAGCAGCCATCTCTACAATGAGCAGTTCTTC. Its translation: CASSHLYNEQFF.

The rearrangement uses TRBV14 and TRBJ2-1; 12 bases map to TRBD1. Germline V gene sequence: CDR1 SGHDN, CDR2 FVKESK. The CDR3 length is 16 residues. The J segment lost 6 bases and the V segment lost 4 bases, leaving 7 bases of the junction unmatched. This CDR3 is CASSRPGQGACNEQFF. The DNA of the CDR3 is TGTGCCAGCAGCCGACCGGGACAGGGGGCCTGCAATGAGCAGTTCTTC.

This clonotype turned up a few times. The rearrangement links TRBV4-2 to TRBJ2-7; 8 bases map to TRBD2. The CDR3 sequence is 16 residues long. V dropped 0 bases and J dropped 0; count of bases not matched to a gene: 4. CDR1 is LGHNA, CDR2 YNFKEQ, per germline. The CDR3, as DNA: TGTGCCAGCAGCCAAGATGTAGCGGGGAGCTCCTACGAGCAGTACGTC. It yields the protein CASSQDVAGSSYEQYV.

The sample holds many counts of this clonotype. The chain has TRBV25-1 and TRBJ1-1, with 7 bases matching TRBD1. The trim removed 0 bases at V and 5 bases at J, leaving 9 bases unmatched. Germline V gene lookup returns CDR1 MGHDK and CDR2 SYGVNS. The CDR3 has 16 residues. DNA for the CDR3: TGTGCCAGCAGTGAATATTATGGGCCAGGGGGGACTGAAGCTTTCTTT. It specifies CASSEYYGPGGTEAFF.

The V call is TRBV5-1, the J call TRBJ2-7, with TRBD2 identical over 13 bases. Germline CDR1 SGHRS, CDR2 YFSETQ. V lost 8 bases and J lost 0; bases outside the gene matches: 8. The CDR3 consists of 16 residues. The chain's CDR3 is CASSPGLAGSSYEQYF. The CDR3 DNA reads as TGCGCCAGTTCCCCGGGACTAGCGGGGAGCTCCTACGAGCAGTACTTC. Supplemented by reference TRBV5-1 and TRBJ2-7, the full variable domain reads KAGVTQTPRYLIKTRGQQVTLSCSPISGHRSVSWYQQTPGQGLQFLFEYFSETQRNKGNFPGRFSGRQFSNSRSEMNVSTLELGDSALYLCASSPGLAGSSYEQYFGPGTRLTVT.

This clonotype turned up a few times. V and J are TRBV7-9 and TRBJ1-1; 8 bases line up with TRBD1. The CDR3 runs 22 residues. V lost 1 base, J lost 0 bases, and 22 bases stayed unmatched. Germline V gene data show CDR1 as SEHNR and CDR2 as FQNEAQ (reference sequence). CDR3 sequence: CASSLDTWDRRKKLTMNTEAFF. The CDR3 region has the DNA TGTGCCAGCAGCTTAGATACATGGGACAGGAGGAAAAAATTAACGATGAACACTGAAGCTTTCTTT.

Only one count was recorded for this clonotype. This sequence may be a read error, since a much larger clone differs from it by one base. The chain has TRBV7-9 and TRBJ1-2; 7 bases fit TRBD1. The germline V gene encodes CDR1 SEHNR and CDR2 FQNEAQ (reference sequence). The CDR3 extends over 15 amino acids. CDR3 nucleotide sequence: TGTACCAGCAGCTTAGGACAGGATCTTTACTATGGCTACACCTTC. Protein: CTSSLGQDLYYGYTF.

The V call is TRBV5-5, the J call TRBJ2-1, with 8 bases that match TRBD2. The CDR3 contains 14 residues. The V segment lost 10 bases and the J segment 4 bases; nucleotides outside the gene matches: 10. Germline V CDR1 and CDR2: SGHKS, YYEKEE (reference sequence). The CDR3 here is CAYAFGTRYNEQFF. The DNA of the CDR3 is TGTGCCTACGCCTTCGGGACTAGATACAATGAGCAGTTCTTC.

This clonotype has at least ten counts. This chain connects TRBV12-3 or TRBV12-4 to TRBJ2-3; D possibly corresponds to TRBD2 (6 bases). The CDR3 has 15 residues. V shed 1 base and J shed 2 bases, with 10 bases lying between them. The CDR3 reads CASSLGRGTTDTQYF. The CDR3 DNA sequence: TGTGCCAGCAGTTTAGGGCGGGGAACCACAGATACGCAGTATTTT.